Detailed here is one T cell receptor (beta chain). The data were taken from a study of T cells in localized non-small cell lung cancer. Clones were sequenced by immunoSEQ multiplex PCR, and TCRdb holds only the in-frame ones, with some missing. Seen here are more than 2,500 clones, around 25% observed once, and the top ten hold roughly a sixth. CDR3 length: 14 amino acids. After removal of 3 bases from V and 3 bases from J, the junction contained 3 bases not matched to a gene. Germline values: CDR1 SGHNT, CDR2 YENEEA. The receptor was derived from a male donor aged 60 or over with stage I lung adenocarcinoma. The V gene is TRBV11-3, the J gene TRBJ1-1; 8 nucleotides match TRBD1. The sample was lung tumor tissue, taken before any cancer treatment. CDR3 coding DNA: TGTGCCAGCAGCTTGGAGACAGGGGACACTGAAGCTTTCTTT. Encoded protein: CASSLETGDTEAFF.